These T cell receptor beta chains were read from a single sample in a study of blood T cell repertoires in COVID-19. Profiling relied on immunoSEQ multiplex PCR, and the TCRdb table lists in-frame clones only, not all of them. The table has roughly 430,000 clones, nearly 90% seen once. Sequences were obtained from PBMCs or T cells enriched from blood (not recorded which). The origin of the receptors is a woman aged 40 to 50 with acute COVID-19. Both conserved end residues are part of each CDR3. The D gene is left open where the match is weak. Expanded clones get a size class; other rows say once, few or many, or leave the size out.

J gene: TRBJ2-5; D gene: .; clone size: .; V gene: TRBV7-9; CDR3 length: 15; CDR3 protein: CASSLSPPREETQYF; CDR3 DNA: TGTGCCAGCAGCTTATCCCCCCCCAGGGAAGAGACCCAGTACTTC
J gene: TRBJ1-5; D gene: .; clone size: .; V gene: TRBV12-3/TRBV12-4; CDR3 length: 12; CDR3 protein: CASSFSGQPQHF; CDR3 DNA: TGTGCCAGCAGTTTTTCAGGACAGCCCCAGCATTTT
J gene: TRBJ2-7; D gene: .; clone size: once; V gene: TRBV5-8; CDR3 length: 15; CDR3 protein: CASSSGDSPGREQYF; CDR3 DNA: TGTGCCAGCAGCTCCGGGGACAGCCCTGGGAGGGAGCAGTACTTC
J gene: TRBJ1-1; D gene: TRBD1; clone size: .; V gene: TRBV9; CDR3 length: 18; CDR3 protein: CASSQNPQRTGGNTEAFF; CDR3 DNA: TGTGCCAGCAGCCAAAATCCCCAACGGACAGGGGGAAATACTGAAGCTTTCTTT
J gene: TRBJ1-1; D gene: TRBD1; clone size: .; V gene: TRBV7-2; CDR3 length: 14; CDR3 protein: CASSLPYRGPEAFF; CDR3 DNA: TGTGCCAGCAGCCTCCCGTACAGGGGCCCTGAAGCTTTCTTT
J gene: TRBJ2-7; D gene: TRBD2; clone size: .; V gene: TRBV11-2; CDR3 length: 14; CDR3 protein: CASSHGGGTYEQYF; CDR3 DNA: TGTGCCAGCAGCCACGGCGGGGGTACCTACGAGCAGTACTTC
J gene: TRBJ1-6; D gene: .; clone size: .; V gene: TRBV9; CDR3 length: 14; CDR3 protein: CASSEQGSNSPLHF; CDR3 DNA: TGTGCCAGCAGCGAACAGGGCTCCAATTCACCCCTCCACTTT
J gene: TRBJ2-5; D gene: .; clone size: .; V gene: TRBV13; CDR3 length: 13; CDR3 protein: CASSLEGEETQYF; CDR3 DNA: TGTGCCAGCAGCTTAGAAGGGGAAGAGACCCAGTACTTC
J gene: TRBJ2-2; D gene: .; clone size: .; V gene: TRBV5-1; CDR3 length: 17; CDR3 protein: CASSLAARGGNTGELFF; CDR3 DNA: TGCGCCAGCAGCTTGGCCGCAAGGGGGGGCAACACCGGGGAGCTGTTTTTT
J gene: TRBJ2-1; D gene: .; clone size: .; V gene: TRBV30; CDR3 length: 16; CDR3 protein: CAWSDLRAGTYNEQFF; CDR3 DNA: TGTGCCTGGAGTGACCTACGGGCGGGGACCTACAATGAGCAGTTCTTC
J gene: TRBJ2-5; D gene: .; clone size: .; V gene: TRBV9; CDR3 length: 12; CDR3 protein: CASSVSEETQYF; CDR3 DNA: TGTGCCAGCAGCGTGTCCGAGGAGACCCAGTACTTC
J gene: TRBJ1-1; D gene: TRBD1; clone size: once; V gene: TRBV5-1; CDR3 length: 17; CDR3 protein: CASSHQPPGQGAQEAFF; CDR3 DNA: TGCGCCAGCAGCCACCAACCCCCGGGACAGGGGGCGCAGGAAGCTTTCTTT
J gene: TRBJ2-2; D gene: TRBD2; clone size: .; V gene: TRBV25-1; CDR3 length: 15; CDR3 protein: CASSRGLADTGELFF; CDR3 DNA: TGTGCCAGCAGCCGGGGACTAGCGGACACCGGGGAGCTGTTTTTT
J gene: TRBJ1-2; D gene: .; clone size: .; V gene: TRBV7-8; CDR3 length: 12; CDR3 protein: CASSRSRYGYTF; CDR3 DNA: TGTGCCAGCAGTCGAAGTAGATATGGCTACACCTTC
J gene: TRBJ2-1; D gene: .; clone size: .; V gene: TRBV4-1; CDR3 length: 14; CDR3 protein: CASSGGGRGNEQFF; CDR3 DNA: TGCGCCAGCAGCGGAGGGGGCAGGGGCAATGAGCAGTTCTTC
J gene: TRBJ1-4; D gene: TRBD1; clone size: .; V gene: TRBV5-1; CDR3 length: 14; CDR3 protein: CASSRTGEEEKLFF; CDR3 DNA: TGCGCCAGCAGCCGGACAGGGGAGGAAGAAAAACTGTTTTTT
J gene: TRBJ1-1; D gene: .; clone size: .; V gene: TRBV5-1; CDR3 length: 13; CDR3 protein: CASSVDEGREAFF; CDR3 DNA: TGCGCCAGCAGCGTGGATGAGGGTCGAGAAGCTTTCTTT
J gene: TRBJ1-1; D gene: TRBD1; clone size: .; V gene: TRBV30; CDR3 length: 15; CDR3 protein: CASTVNRGIITEAFF; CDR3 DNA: TGTGCCTCAACGGTTAACAGGGGAATAATAACTGAAGCTTTCTTT
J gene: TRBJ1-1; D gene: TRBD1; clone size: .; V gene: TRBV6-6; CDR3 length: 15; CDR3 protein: CASSYAQRGQTEAFF; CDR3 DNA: TGTGCCAGCAGTTACGCTCAAAGGGGGCAAACTGAAGCTTTCTTT
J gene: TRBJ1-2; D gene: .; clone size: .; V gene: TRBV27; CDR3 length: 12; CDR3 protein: CASRQEDYGYTF; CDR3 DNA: TGTGCCAGCAGACAGGAAGACTATGGCTACACCTTC
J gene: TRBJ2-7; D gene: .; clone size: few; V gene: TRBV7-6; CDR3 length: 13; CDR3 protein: CASSLGQIYEQYF; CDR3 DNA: TGTGCCAGCAGCTTGGGGCAGATTTACGAGCAGTACTTC
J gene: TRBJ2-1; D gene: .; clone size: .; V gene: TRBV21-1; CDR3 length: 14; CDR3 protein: CASWAGQGYNEQFF; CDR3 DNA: TGTGCCAGCTGGGCGGGACAGGGGTACAATGAGCAGTTCTTC
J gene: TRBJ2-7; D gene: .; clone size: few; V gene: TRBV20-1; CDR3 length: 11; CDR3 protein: CSAQLSHEQYF; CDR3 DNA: TGCAGTGCCCAACTTTCCCACGAGCAGTACTTC
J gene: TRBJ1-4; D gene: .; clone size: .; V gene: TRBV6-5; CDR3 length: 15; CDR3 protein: CASSETRVPNEKLFF; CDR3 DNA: TGTGCCAGCAGCGAGACCAGGGTCCCTAATGAAAAACTGTTTTTT
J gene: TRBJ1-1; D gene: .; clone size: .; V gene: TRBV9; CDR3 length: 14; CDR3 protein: CASSSLRGNTEAFF; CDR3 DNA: TGTGCCAGCAGCTCCCTCAGGGGGAACACTGAAGCTTTCTTT
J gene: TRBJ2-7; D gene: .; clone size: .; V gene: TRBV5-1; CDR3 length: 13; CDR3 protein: CASSLSVNYEQYF; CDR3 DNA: TGCGCCAGCAGCTTATCGGTAAACTACGAGCAGTACTTC
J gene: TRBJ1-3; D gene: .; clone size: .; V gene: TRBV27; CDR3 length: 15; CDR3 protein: CASSSQGPPGNTIYF; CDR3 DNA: TGTGCCAGCAGTTCACAGGGTCCCCCTGGAAACACCATATATTTT
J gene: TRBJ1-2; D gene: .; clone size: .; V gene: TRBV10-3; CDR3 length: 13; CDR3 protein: CAISSDKIYGYTF; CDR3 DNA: TGTGCCATCAGTTCCGACAAGATCTATGGCTACACCTTC
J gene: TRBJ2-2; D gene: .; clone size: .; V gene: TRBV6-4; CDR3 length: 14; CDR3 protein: CASSNRGNTGELFF; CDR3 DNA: TGTGCCAGCAGCAACCGGGGTAACACCGGGGAGCTGTTTTTT
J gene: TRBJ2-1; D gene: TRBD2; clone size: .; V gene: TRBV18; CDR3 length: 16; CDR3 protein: CASSLQRGEVGNEQFF; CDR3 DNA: TGTGCCAGCTCACTACAGCGGGGTGAAGTCGGTAATGAGCAGTTCTTC
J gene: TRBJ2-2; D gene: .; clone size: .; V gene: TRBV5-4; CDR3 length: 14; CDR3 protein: CASSLQGPTGELFF; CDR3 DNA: TGTGCCAGCAGCTTACAGGGTCCCACCGGGGAGCTGTTTTTT
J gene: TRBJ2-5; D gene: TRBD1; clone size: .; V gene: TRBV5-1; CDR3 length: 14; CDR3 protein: CASSLHRGEETQYF; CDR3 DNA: TGCGCCAGCAGCTTGCACAGGGGAGAGGAGACCCAGTACTTC
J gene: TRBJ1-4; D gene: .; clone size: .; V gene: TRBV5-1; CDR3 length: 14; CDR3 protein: CASSSFTANEKLFF; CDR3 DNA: TGCGCCAGCAGTTCATTCACGGCTAATGAAAAACTGTTTTTT
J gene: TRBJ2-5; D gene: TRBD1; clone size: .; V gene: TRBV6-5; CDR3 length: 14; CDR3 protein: CASSYRGRQETQYF; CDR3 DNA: TGTGCCAGCAGTTACAGGGGGCGACAAGAGACCCAGTACTTC
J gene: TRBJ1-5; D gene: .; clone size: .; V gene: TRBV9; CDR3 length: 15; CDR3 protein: CASSASAGATQPQHF; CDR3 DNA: TGTGCCAGCAGCGCATCAGCTGGGGCGACTCAGCCCCAGCATTTT
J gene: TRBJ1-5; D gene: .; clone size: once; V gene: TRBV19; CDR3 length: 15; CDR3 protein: CASTLDRGLNQPQHF; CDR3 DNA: TGTGCCAGTACCTTGGACAGAGGACTTAATCAGCCCCAGCATTTT
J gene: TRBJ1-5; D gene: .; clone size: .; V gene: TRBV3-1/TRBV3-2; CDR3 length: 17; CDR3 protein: CASSQVGGAGGNQPQHF; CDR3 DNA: TGTGCCAGCAGCCAAGTAGGGGGGGCGGGCGGCAATCAGCCCCAGCATTTT
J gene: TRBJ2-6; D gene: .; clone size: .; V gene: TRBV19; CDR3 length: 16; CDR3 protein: CASSRMAGAGANVLTF; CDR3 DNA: TGTGCCAGTAGTAGGATGGCAGGGGCTGGGGCCAACGTCCTGACTTTC
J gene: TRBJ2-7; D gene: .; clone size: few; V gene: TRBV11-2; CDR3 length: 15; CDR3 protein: CASSSTLDGVYEQYF; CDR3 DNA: TGTGCCAGCAGCTCCACCCTCGACGGAGTATACGAGCAGTACTTC
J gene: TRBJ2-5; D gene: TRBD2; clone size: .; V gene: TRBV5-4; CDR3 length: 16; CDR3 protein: CASSGTSGGAGETQYF; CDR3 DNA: TGTGCCAGCAGCGGAACTAGCGGGGGGGCGGGAGAGACCCAGTACTTC
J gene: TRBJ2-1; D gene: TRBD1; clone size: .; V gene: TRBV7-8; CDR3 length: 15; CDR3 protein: CASSGGGQGYNEQFF; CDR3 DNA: TGTGCCAGCAGCGGGGGTGGACAGGGCTACAATGAGCAGTTCTTC
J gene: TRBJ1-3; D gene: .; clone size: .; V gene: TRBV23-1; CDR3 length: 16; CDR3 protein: CASSQSSLGAGNTIYF; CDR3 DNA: TGCGCCAGCAGTCAATCGAGTCTGGGCGCTGGAAACACCATATATTTT
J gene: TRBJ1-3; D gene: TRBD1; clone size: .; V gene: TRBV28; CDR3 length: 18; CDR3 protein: CASSSPGQGRTQGNTIYF; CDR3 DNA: TGTGCCAGCAGTTCCCCGGGACAGGGGCGAACCCAAGGAAACACCATATATTTT
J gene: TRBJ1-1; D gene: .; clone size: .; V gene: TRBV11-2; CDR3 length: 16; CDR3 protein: CASSPLTLQGRTEAFF; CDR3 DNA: TGTGCCAGCAGCCCACTCACCTTGCAGGGAAGGACTGAAGCTTTCTTT
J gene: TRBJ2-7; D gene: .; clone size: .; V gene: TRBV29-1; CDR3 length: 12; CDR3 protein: CSGRTEPYEQYF; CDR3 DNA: TGCAGCGGGAGGACAGAGCCCTACGAGCAGTACTTC
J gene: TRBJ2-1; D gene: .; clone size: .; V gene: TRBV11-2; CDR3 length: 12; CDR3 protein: CASSLDPGVTFF; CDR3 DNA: TGTGCCAGCAGCTTAGATCCGGGGGTTACGTTCTTC
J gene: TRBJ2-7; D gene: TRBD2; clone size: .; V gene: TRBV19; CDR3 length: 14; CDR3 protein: CASKETSGAYEQYF; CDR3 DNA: TGTGCCAGTAAGGAGACTAGCGGGGCCTACGAGCAGTACTTC
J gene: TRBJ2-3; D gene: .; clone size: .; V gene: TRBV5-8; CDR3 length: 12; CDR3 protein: CASSLSTGRGYF; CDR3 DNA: TGTGCCAGCAGCTTATCAACAGGGAGGGGGTATTTT
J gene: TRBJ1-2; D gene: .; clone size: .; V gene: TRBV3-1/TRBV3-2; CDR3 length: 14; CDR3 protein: CASSHTTENYGYTF; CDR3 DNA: TGTGCCAGCAGCCATACGACGGAGAACTATGGCTACACCTTC
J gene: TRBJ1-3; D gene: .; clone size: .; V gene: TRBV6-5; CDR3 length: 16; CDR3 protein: CASSLMEWTVGNTIYF; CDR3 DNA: TGTGCCAGCAGTTTAATGGAGTGGACAGTAGGAAACACCATATATTTT
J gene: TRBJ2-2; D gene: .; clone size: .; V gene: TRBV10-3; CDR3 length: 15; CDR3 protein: CAIRKGVNGTGELFF; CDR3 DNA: TGTGCCATCAGGAAAGGGGTTAACGGCACCGGGGAGCTGTTTTTT
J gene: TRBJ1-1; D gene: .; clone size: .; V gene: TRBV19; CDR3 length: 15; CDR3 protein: CASSMIPLRNGEAFF; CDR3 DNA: TGTGCCAGTAGTATGATTCCTTTGAGGAACGGTGAAGCTTTCTTT
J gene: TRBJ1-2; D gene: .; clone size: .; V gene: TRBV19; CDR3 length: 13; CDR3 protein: CASSPRANYGYTF; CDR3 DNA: TGTGCCAGTAGTCCCCGGGCTAACTATGGCTACACCTTC